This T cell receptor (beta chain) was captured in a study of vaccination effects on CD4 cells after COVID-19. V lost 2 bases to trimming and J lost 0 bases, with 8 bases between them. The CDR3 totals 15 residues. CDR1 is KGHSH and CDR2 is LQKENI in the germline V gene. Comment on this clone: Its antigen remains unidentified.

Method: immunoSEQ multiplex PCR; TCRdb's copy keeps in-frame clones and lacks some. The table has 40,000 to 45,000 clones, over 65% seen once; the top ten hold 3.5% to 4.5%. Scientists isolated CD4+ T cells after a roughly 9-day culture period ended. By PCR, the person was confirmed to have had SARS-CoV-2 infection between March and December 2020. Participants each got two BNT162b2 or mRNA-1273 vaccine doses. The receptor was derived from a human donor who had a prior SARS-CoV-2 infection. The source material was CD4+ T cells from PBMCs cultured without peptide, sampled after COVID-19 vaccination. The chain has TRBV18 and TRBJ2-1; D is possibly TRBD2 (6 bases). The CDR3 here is CASSPVADSYNEQFF. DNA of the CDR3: TGTGCCAGCTCACCAGTAGCGGACTCCTACAATGAGCAGTTCTTC.